This T cell receptor (beta chain) was recorded in a study of blood T cell repertoires in COVID-19 (dated by TCRdb to about 2020). The study in broad terms: Samples covering the acute and convalescent phases of COVID-19 were provided by collaborators in the United States, Italy and Spain. A de-identified subject ID, COVID-19 status, age in years and sex were almost always included in the sample metadata. HLA class I and class II types, where available, came from metadata supplied by the sample provider rather than from assay-based typing. Deeply sampled blood TCRbeta repertoires from subjects exposed to, actively infected with, or recovered from COVID-19 were included in the dataset. A freely available public database, intended as a resource for researchers studying the immune response to SARS-CoV-2, is where the repertoires were released. The samples were drawn from the first 160 participants of the ongoing ImmuneRACE study and from under 1,500 subjects provided by 6 global collaborators. The material from the prospective study consisted of cDNA or gDNA derived from T cells, B-cell-depleted T cells, or PBMCs.

About this clone itself: What antigen it recognizes has not been identified. The input lacks base qualities; no much larger clone sits a single base away.

The paper's findings and limits, for the study overall: How much clinical and demographic metadata was included differed by source and by participant, and the metadata was provided uncurated.

TCRbeta CDR3 regions were amplified from genomic DNA using the immunoSEQ Assay, a bias-controlled multiplex PCR. Processing in the source paper ran as follows. The number of nucleated cells in each sample was estimated from the amplification of reference gene primers within the assay. To quantify the absolute abundance of each unique TCRbeta CDR3 rearrangement, sequence reads were collapsed and filtered. For each sample, productive Simpson clonality was calculated by taking the square root of Simpson's diversity index across productive rearrangements. TCRdb obtained this table from immuneACCESS and retained in-frame rearrangements with V and J assigned. These tables miss some clones; where compared with another copy, unresolved V genes account for less than half of the shortfall, and the remainder is unexplained. D and trimming come from the DNA, and the V and J calls and clone size come from that table. Here the sample has more than 95,000 clones; over 70% occur a single time. The top ten clones comprise 4.1% of the sample.

Whole blood was collected in K2EDTA tubes by collaborating institutions according to the institutions' own protocols. For TCRbeta analysis, collaborator samples were shipped as frozen whole blood, as isolated PBMCs, or as DNA extracted from either sample type. Via the germline V gene, CDR1 is KGHDR and CDR2 SFDVKD. The cysteine opens and the phenylalanine closes a CDR3 of 15 amino acids. Only the CDR3 region is kept as DNA, spanning 45 bases read in frame from base 1. V has 9 bases trimmed and J has 4 bases trimmed; junction bases matching no gene number 9. The origin of this receptor is a man between 60 and 75 years old with acute or convalescent COVID-19. The chain joins TRBV24-1 to TRBJ2-5, with 11 central nucleotides matching TRBD2. Source material: peripheral blood. The nucleotide sequence is TGTGCCACCGGGGGTACTAGCGGGAGTCGAGAGACCCAGTACTTC. Its protein product is CATGGTSGSRETQYF.